The text below deals with one T cell receptor beta chain. What it binds is unknown. The data originate from a study of lymphopenia after photon versus proton radiotherapy. V was cut by 5 bases and J by 0 bases, with 11 bases left in between. The CDR3 length is 14 residues. The germline V gene has CDR1 WSHSY and CDR2 SAAADI. General study results and limits: Post-nadir TCR diversity decline inversely tracked overall survival among those who died. Post-nadir diversity loss with photons came from oligoclonal expansion, particularly CD8+ Temra cells. Authors raise, but do not show, better survival with proton therapy. Under photons, naive T cells and diversity fell while effector/memory populations rose.

Only in-frame clones appear in the TCRdb table, and some are missing; sequencing was by immunoSEQ multiplex PCR. The data hold about 37,000 clones, with around 85% observed a single time. The source of this sequence is a man over 45 with gastric cancer. The starting material was peripheral blood, obtained from a patient treated with photon-based radiotherapy. The chain has TRBV10-2 and TRBJ2-7; tentative D call: TRBD2 (6 bases). Here the CDR3 reads CASSSTRSSYEQYF. The CDR3 DNA is TGCGCCAGCAGTTCGACTAGGAGCTCCTACGAGCAGTACTTC.